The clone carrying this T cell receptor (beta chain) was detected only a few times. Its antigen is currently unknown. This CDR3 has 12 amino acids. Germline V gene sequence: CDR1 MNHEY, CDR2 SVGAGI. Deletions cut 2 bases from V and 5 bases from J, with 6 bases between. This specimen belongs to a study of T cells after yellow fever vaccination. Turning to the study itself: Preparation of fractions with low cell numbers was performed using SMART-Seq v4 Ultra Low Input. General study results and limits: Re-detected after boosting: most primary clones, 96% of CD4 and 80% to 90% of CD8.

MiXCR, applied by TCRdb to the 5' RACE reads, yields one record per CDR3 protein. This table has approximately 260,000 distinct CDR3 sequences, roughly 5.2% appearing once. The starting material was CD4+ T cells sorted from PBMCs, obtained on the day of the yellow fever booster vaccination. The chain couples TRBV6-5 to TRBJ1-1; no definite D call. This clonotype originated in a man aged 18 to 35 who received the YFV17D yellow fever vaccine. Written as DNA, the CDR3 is TGTGCCAGCAGTTACGGGAGGACTGAAGCTTTCTTT. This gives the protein CASSYGRTEAFF.